This TCR beta chain comes out of a study of identical twins (dated by TCRdb to 2016 to 2017). About the investigation overall: TCR alpha and beta repertoires from monozygotic twins, unrelated adults of various ages and cord blood were deep-sequenced to test whether fetal clonotypes persist. To rule out contamination, replicate twin experiments were performed at different times with different library preparation protocols. General conclusions and limits of the study: Compared with coincidental sharing between unrelated individuals, out-of-frame TCR alpha sequences shared between twins showed an excess of sequences with low generation probability. In beta out-of-frame sequences, excess twin sharing was weaker, because having fewer shared sequences lowered the signal-to-noise ratio. In monozygotic twins, out-of-frame TCR alpha sharing was systematically underestimated by recombination models, although the models agreed with sharing between unrelated individuals. Conclusions relied on cross-sectional statistical analysis, since the same donors could not be followed over many years. Invariant T cells such as MAIT and iNKT could partly confound zero-insertion analyses, though diverse VJ usage argued against this for most clonotypes. Abundant cord blood beta clonotypes carried fewer insertions; young adult naive repertoires showed a weaker similar trend, while memory repertoires showed none.

CDR1 and CDR2, per the germline V gene, are SGHDN and FVKESK. The CDR3 runs 14 amino acids, cysteine and phenylalanine included. Only CDR3 DNA is held: 42 bases, read in frame from base 1. Germline trimming amounts to 3 bases on V and 5 bases on J, with 4 as the count of junction bases outside the gene matches. Library prep was done by 5' RACE. These reads were obtained on an Illumina HiSeq 2000. A universal primer binding site was introduced by template switching, and a unique molecular identifier was present in the final cDNA, enabling accurate counting of TCR cDNA molecules. Specific primers in the conserved constant-segment region were used to synthesize first-strand cDNA for TCR alpha and beta chains. Each cDNA library was double barcoded, with a SMART-Mk sample barcode plus Illumina barcodes, to control for contamination. TruSeq adapter sequences, together with Illumina sample barcodes, were added in two successive PCR steps. The TCR alpha and beta cDNA libraries were sequenced on the Illumina HiSeq platform using custom primers. The study's processing was this. Unique molecular identifiers were extracted from raw reads with MiGEC, and CDR3 positions were determined with MiXCR. Recombination models were inferred per individual with the repgenHMM and IGoR tools using an EM algorithm. The tcR package in R was used for shared clonotype analysis, with sharing normalized by the product of cloneset sizes. Out-of-frame nonproductive sequences were analyzed to study raw recombination free of thymic and clonal selection effects. The public reads were run again by TCRdb, first through fastp at Q25 and then through MiXCR, and only productive beta chains were kept. Every entry covers one CDR3 protein and lists the most common genes and DNA from its rows. The V and J calls were determined by TCRdb, not by the authors. This sample comprises roughly 350,000 distinct CDR3 sequences, about 9% of them detected only once. Clones ranked in the top ten supply around 8.6% of the sample.

This clonotype was detected only a few times. Its antigen specificity is not known. Qualities for individual bases were not recorded, and no much larger clone is one base off. Every donor in the study was a healthy Caucasian. Three unrelated non-twin adults were additionally sequenced: a male aged 18 to 29, a male aged 50 to 60 and a female aged 50 to 60. Miltenyi CD45RO+ enrichment and human naive T-cell isolation kits were used to isolate memory (CD45RO+) and naive T cells from PBMC. The chain joins TRBV14 to TRBJ2-5, with 9 bases matching TRBD1. The sequence derives from a woman aged 50 to 65 in good health. Input material: naive T cells sorted from blood. What this sample's cell subset or site label stands for: cells isolated with a human naive T-cell isolation kit. The nucleotides read TGTGCCAGCAGCCACGGGACAGGGTACGAGACCCAGTACTTC. This encodes CASSHGTGYETQYF.